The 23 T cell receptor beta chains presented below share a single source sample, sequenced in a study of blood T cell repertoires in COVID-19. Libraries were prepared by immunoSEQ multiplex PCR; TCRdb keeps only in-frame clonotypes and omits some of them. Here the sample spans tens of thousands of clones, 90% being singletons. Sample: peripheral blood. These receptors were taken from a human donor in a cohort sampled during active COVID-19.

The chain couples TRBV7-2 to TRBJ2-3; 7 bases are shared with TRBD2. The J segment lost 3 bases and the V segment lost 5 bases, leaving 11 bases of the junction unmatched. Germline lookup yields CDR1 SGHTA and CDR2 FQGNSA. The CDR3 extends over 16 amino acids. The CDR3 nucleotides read TGTGCCAGCAGCCTACAGAGCGGGGAAGGGACAGATACGCAGTATTTT. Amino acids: CASSLQSGEGTDTQYF.

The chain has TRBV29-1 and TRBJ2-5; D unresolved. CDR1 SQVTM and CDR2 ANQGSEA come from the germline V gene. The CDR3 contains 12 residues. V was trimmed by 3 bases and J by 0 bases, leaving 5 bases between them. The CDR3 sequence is CSVDDYQETQYF. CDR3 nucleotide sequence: TGCAGCGTTGATGACTACCAAGAGACCCAGTACTTC. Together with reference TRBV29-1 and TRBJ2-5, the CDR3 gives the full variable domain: SAVISQKPSRDICQRGTSLTIQCQVDSQVTMMFWYRQQPGQSLTLIATANQGSEATYESGFVIDKFPISRPNLTFSTLTVSNMSPEDSSIYLCSVDDYQETQYFGPGTRLLVL.

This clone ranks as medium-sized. CDR3 nucleotides: TGTGCCAGCAGCGTAGTCGGGGGGCAAGAGACCCAGTACTTC. This translates into CASSVVGGQETQYF. The chain has TRBV9 and TRBJ2-5, with 7 bases that match TRBD2. V dropped 0 bases and J dropped 2; count of bases not matched to a gene: 1. This CDR3 contains 14 residues. Per germline, CDR1 SGDLS and CDR2 YYNGEE.

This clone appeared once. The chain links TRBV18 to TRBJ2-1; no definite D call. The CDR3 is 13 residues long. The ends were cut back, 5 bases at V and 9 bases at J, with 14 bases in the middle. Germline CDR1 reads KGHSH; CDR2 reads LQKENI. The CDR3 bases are TGTGCCAGCTCATCATTAATTAGCAGTGAGCAGTTCTTC. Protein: CASSSLISSEQFF.

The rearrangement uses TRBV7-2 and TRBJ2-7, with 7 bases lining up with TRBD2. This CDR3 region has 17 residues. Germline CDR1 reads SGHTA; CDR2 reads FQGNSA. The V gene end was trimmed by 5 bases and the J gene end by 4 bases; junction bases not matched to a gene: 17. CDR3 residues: CASSPLMGAGSGYEQYV. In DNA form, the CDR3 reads TGTGCCAGCAGCCCCCTCATGGGAGCGGGGTCGGGTTACGAGCAGTACGTC.

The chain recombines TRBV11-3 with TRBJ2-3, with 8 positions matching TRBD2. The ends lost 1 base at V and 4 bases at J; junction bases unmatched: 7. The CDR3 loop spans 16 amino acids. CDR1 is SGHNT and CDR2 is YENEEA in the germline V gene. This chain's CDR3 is CASSLGRGAYPDTQYF. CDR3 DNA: TGTGCCAGCAGCTTAGGGCGGGGGGCCTACCCAGATACGCAGTATTTT. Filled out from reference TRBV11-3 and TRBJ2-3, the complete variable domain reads EAGVVQSPRYKIIEKKQPVAFWCNPISGHNTLYWYLQNLGQGPELLIRYENEEAVDDSQLPKDRFSAERLKGVDSTLKIQPAELGDSAVYLCASSLGRGAYPDTQYFGPGTRLTVL.

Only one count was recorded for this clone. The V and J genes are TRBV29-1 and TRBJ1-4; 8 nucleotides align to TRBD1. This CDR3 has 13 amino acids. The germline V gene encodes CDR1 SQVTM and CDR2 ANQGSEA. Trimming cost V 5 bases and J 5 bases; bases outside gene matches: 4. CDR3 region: CSVQRQGNEKLFF. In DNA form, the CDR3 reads TGCAGCGTTCAGAGACAGGGGAATGAAAAACTGTTTTTT.

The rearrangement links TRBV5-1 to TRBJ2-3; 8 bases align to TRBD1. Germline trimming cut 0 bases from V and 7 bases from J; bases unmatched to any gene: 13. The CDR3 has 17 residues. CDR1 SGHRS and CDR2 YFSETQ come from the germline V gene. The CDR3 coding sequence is TGCGCCAGCAGCTTGGAGGCCCTAGGACAGGGTACTAATACGCAGTATTTT. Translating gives CASSLEALGQGTNTQYF.

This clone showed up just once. CDR3 sequence reads: CASSFAGGGNQPQHF. In DNA, the CDR3 is TGTGCCAGCAGTTTTGCGGGGGGGGGCAATCAGCCCCAGCATTTT. The V gene is TRBV28, the J gene TRBJ1-5; D possibly corresponds to TRBD1 (5 bases). This CDR3 contains 15 residues. V gave up 3 bases and J gave up 2 bases, with 11 bases separating them. Germline assignment: CDR1 MDHEN and CDR2 SYDVKM.

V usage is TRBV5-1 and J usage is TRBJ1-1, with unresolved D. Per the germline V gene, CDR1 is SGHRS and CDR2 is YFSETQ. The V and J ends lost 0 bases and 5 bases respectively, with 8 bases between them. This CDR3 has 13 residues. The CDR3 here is CASSLDPDTEAFF. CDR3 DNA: TGCGCCAGCAGCTTGGATCCAGATACTGAAGCTTTCTTT.

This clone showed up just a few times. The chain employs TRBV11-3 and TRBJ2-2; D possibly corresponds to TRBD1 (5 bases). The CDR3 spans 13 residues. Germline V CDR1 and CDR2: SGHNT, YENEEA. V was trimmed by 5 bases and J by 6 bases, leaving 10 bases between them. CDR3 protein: CASSLQGAGELFF. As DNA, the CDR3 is TGTGCCAGCAGCCTGCAGGGCGCCGGGGAGCTGTTTTTT.

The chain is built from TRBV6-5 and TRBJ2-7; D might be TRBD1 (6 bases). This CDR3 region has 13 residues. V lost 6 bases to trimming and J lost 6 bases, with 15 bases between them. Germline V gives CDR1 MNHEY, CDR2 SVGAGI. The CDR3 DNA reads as TGTGCCAGCAGCCACAGGGAAGTCTCCGAGCAGTACGTC. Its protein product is CASSHREVSEQYV.

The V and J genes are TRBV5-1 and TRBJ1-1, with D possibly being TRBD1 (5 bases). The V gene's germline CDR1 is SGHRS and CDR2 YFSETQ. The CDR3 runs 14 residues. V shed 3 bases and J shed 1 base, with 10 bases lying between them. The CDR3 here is CASSSPGENTEAFF. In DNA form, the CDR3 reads TGCGCCAGCAGCTCACCGGGGGAGAACACTGAAGCTTTCTTT.

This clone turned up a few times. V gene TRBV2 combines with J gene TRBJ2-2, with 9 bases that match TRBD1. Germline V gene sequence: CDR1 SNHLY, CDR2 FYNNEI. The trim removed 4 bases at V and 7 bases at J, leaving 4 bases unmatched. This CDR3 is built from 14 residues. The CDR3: CASSAGTGFGELFF. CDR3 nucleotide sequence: TGTGCCAGCAGTGCCGGGACAGGGTTCGGGGAGCTGTTTTTT.

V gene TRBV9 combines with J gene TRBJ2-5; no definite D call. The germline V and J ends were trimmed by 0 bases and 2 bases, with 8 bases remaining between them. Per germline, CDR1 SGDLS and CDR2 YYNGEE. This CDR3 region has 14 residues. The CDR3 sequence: CASSVGGKQETQYF. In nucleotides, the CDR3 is TGTGCCAGCAGCGTAGGAGGAAAACAAGAGACCCAGTACTTC.

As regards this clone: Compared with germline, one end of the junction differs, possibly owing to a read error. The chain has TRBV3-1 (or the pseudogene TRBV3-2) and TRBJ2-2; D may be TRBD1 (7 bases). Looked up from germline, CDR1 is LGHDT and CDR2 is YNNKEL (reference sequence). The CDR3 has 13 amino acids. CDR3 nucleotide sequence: TGTGCCAGCAGTGTACAGGGGAGGCGGGGAGCTGTTTTT. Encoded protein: CASSVQGRRGAVF.

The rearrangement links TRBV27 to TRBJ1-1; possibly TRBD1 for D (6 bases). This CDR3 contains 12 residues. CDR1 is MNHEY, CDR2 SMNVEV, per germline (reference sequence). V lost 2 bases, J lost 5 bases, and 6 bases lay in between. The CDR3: CASSLTGTEAFF. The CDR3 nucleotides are TGTGCCAGCAGTTTAACAGGGACTGAAGCTTTCTTT.

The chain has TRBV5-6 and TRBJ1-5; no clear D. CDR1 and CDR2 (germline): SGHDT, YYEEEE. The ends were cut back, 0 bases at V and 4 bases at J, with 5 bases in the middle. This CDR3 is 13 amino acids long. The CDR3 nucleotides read TGTGCCAGCAGCTTGGACTTAAATCAGCCCCAGCATTTT. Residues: CASSLDLNQPQHF.

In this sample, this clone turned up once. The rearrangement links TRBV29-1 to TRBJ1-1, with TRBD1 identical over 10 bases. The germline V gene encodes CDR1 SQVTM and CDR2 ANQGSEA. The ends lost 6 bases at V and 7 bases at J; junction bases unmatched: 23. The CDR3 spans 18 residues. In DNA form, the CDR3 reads TGCAGCGTCCATAAGGCGTGGACAGGGGGATCCGGGAGGGTTGAAGCTTTCTTT. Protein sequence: CSVHKAWTGGSGRVEAFF.

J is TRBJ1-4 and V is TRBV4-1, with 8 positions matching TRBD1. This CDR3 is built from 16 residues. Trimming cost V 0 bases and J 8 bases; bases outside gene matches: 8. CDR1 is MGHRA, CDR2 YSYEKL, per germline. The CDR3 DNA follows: TGCGCCAGCAGCCAAGATCTAGGACAGGGAAAGGAAAAACTGTTTTTT. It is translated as CASSQDLGQGKEKLFF.

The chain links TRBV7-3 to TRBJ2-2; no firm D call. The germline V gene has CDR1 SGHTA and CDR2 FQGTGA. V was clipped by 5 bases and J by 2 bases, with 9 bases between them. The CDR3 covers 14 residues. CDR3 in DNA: TGTGCCAGCAGCCCCTTATATAACACCGGGGAGCTGTTTTTT. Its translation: CASSPLYNTGELFF.

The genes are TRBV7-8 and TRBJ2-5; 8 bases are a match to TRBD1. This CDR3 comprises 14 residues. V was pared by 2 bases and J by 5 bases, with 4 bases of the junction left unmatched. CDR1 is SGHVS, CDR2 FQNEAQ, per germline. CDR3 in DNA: TGTGCCAGCAGCTTACACAGGGGGGATGAGACCCAGTACTTC. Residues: CASSLHRGDETQYF.

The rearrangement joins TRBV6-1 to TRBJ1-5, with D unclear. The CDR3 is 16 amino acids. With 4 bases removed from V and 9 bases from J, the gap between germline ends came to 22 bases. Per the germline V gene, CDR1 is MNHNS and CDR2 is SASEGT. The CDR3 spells CASSGGVPYPPRPQHF. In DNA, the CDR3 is TGTGCCAGCAGTGGCGGGGTCCCATATCCGCCTCGGCCCCAGCATTTT.